The next 32 T cell receptor beta chains were all read from a single sample in a study of technical replicates of blood from several donors. Sequencing used immunoSEQ multiplex PCR; TCRdb keeps in-frame clones, though not all of them. The sample holds 75,000 to 85,000 clones, about 81% seen once. Sequencing was performed on PBMCs. These receptors originate from a human donor in good health. Some clones in this sample may be carry-over from other donors' samples.

About this clone itself: A much larger clone sits a single nucleotide away, making a read error possible. This sample includes further DNA sequences coding for the same CDR3. The J gene is TRBJ1-1, the V gene TRBV30; D is possibly TRBD1 (5 bases). Germline V gene sequence: CDR1 GTSNPN, CDR2 SVGIG (reference sequence). This CDR3 region has 13 residues. The CDR3 reads CAWSVQENTEAFF. DNA for the CDR3: TGTGCCTGGAGTGTACAGGAGAACACTGAGGCTTTCTTT.

V usage is TRBV4-2 and J usage is TRBJ2-5; 9 bases align to TRBD2. The better agreement between TRBJ2-7 and the DNA end casts doubt on the J call. CDR3 length equals 15 residues. Germline V gene lookup returns CDR1 LGHNA and CDR2 YNFKEQ. In nucleotides, the CDR3 is TGTGCCAGCAGCCCCGTTGGGACTAGCAGCTACGAGCAGTACTTC. Translation gives CASSPVGTSSYEQYF.

This chain connects TRBV7-9 to TRBJ2-3; TRBD1 matches 10 bases. Germline assignment: CDR1 SEHNR and CDR2 FQNEAQ (reference sequence). V was clipped by 11 bases and J by 7 bases; unmatched bases: 12. This CDR3 has 14 amino acids. The CDR3 loop is CAGDGTGDSYTQYF. CDR3 nucleotides: TGTGCCGGAGACGGGACAGGGGACTCCTATACGCAGTATTTT.

The chain couples TRBV6-5 to TRBJ2-1; D ambiguous. The CDR3 totals 15 residues. V shed 5 bases and J shed 0 bases, with 11 bases lying between them. The germline V gene encodes CDR1 MNHEY and CDR2 SVGAGI. The CDR3 nucleotides are TGTGCCAGCAGTCTCGACAAGAGCTCCTACAATGAGCAGTTCTTC. This codes for CASSLDKSSYNEQFF.

This chain uses TRBV19 with TRBJ2-5, with 8 positions matching TRBD2. There are 15 residues in the CDR3. In germline, CDR1 is LNHDA, CDR2 SQIVND (reference sequence). With V trimmed by 1 base and J by 5 bases, 6 bases remained unmatched. CDR3 sequence reads: CASSIGSGGRETQYF. CDR3 coding DNA: TGTGCCAGTAGTATAGGGTCGGGGGGGCGGGAGACCCAGTACTTC. Full variable domain (remainder filled in from reference TRBV19 and TRBJ2-5): DGGITQSPKYLFRKEGQNVTLSCEQNLNHDAMYWYRQDPGQGLRLIYYSQIVNDFQKGDIAEGYSVSREKKESFPLTVTSAQKNPTAFYLCASSIGSGGRETQYFGPGTRLLVL.

This chain links TRBV5-1 with TRBJ2-5; 7 positions match TRBD2. After removal of 5 bases from V and 5 bases from J, the junction contained 9 bases not matched to a gene. CDR1 and CDR2 from the germline V gene are SGHRS and YFSETQ. The CDR3 length is 14 residues. CDR3 amino acids: CASSGEGTTETQYF. The CDR3, as DNA: TGCGCCAGCAGTGGGGAGGGCACTACCGAGACCCAGTACTTC.

This rearrangement joins TRBV4-3 to TRBJ2-1; D is tentatively TRBD1 or TRBD2 (5 bases each). V shed 10 bases and J shed 9 bases, with 16 bases lying between them. The CDR3 sequence is 12 residues long. Germline V lookup: CDR1 LGHNA, CDR2 YSLEER. Written as DNA, the CDR3 is TGCGCCACCAGAGGGGTCGGCGGTGAGCAGTTCTTC. Its translation: CATRGVGGEQFF.

This chain joins TRBV29-1 and TRBJ2-3, with a tentative D call TRBD1 (6 bases). There are 14 residues in the CDR3. Germline V CDR1 and CDR2: SQVTM, ANQGSEA. V lost 7 bases, J lost 0 bases, and 14 bases lay in between. DNA of the CDR3: TGCAGCGCGGAAGCAGGGGATAGCACAGATACGCAGTATTTT. Protein: CSAEAGDSTDTQYF.

The CDR3 bases are TGTGCCAGCAGCCTCCTAGGGACCCAGTACTTC. It translates to CASSLLGTQYF. J is TRBJ2-5 and V is TRBV11-2; D gene unclear. Germline CDR1 is SGHAT and CDR2 is FQNNGV. Trimming removed 5 bases at V and 7 bases at J, with 8 bases between. This CDR3 has 11 residues.

The chain has TRBV4-2 and TRBJ2-6; TRBD1 might be the D (6 bases). The CDR3 loop spans 19 amino acids. Germline lookup yields CDR1 LGHNA and CDR2 YNFKEQ. Trimming stripped 4 bases from V and 3 bases from J, with 22 bases between. CDR3 protein: CASSPPPGTRGYGANVLTF. Written as DNA, the CDR3 is TGTGCCAGCAGCCCACCCCCGGGGACACGCGGTTATGGGGCCAACGTCCTGACTTTC.

The genes are TRBV15 and TRBJ2-3; the D gene is possibly TRBD2 (5 bases). Per germline, CDR1 LNHNV and CDR2 YYDKDF (reference sequence). The CDR3 has 16 amino acids. The V gene lost 3 bases and the J gene lost 6 bases, with 19 bases spanning the gap. Written as DNA, the CDR3 is TGTGCCACCAGCAGGGTGGACGGGAACCTAGGGGATACGCAGTATTTT. It codes for CATSRVDGNLGDTQYF.

V is TRBV4-1 and J is TRBJ2-7; tentative D call: TRBD1 (6 bases). Germline values: CDR1 MGHRA, CDR2 YSYEKL. The CDR3 totals 15 residues. Trimming removed 0 bases at V and 4 bases at J, with 13 bases between. The CDR3 DNA sequence: TGCGCCAGCAGCCAAGATATACAGGGCGAATACGAGCAGTACTTC. This sequence encodes CASSQDIQGEYEQYF.

This chain links TRBV7-9 with TRBJ2-5; 7 bases align to TRBD1. The germline gives CDR1 SEHNR, CDR2 FQNEAQ (reference sequence). There are 15 residues in the CDR3. Trimming at V came to 1 base and at J to 4 bases, leaving 6 bases not matched to a gene. CDR3 DNA sequence: TGTGCCAGCAGCTTAGACAGGGGTATTATAGAGACCCAGTACTTC. The encoded protein is CASSLDRGIIETQYF.

This rearrangement joins TRBV9 to TRBJ1-3, with D hard to call. Germline V gives CDR1 SGDLS, CDR2 YYNGEE. CDR3 length: 13 residues. V was shortened by 7 bases and J by 0 bases, with 8 bases between the two germline ends. The CDR3 nucleotides read TGTGCCAGCGGGAGCTTCTCTGGAAACACCATATATTTT. This sequence encodes CASGSFSGNTIYF.

The V and J genes are TRBV19 and TRBJ2-7; 7 positions match TRBD2. V trimming: 5 bases; J trimming: 3 bases; junction bases outside the gene matches: 10. Germline CDR1 and CDR2: LNHDA and SQIVND (reference sequence). The CDR3 covers 15 residues. The DNA of the CDR3 is TGTGCCAGTAGTCTCATGGGGGGGATGAACTACGAGCAGTACTTC. Encoded protein: CASSLMGGMNYEQYF. The entire variable domain, with the rest obtained from reference TRBV19 and TRBJ2-7, is as follows: DGGITQSPKYLFRKEGQNVTLSCEQNLNHDAMYWYRQDPGQGLRLIYYSQIVNDFQKGDIAEGYSVSREKKESFPLTVTSAQKNPTAFYLCASSLMGGMNYEQYFGPGTRLTVT.

The chain recombines TRBV9 with TRBJ2-7, with unresolved D. The germline gives CDR1 SGDLS, CDR2 YYNGEE. V lost 0 bases and J 0 bases, leaving 10 bases between the germline ends. This CDR3 is 15 amino acids long. CDR3 sequence (DNA): TGTGCCAGCAGCGTAGGGGCCACGAGCTCCTACGAGCAGTACTTC. Encoded protein: CASSVGATSSYEQYF.

The chain links TRBV18 to TRBJ1-1, with 7 positions matching TRBD1. The germline V gene has CDR1 KGHSH and CDR2 LQKENI. The J segment lost 4 bases and the V segment lost 3 bases, leaving 8 bases of the junction unmatched. The length of the CDR3 is 15 residues. CDR3 sequence (DNA): TGTGCCAGCTCACCCATTACAGGGGAGAGCACTGAAGCTTTCTTT. This encodes CASSPITGESTEAFF.

This rearrangement joins TRBV6-5 to TRBJ2-1, with a weak D call TRBD2 (6 bases). This CDR3 is 13 amino acids long. The V end was cut by 8 bases, the J end by 3 bases, with 11 bases between. Germline V lookup: CDR1 MNHEY, CDR2 SVGAGI. The DNA for the CDR3 is TGTGCCAGCGGGAGCGGGTACTACAATGAGCAGTTCTTC. Encoded protein: CASGSGYYNEQFF.

This clone was recorded once. This sequence joins TRBV29-1 and TRBJ2-7; D is perhaps TRBD2 (6 bases). The CDR3 spans 12 residues. Germline assignment: CDR1 SQVTM and CDR2 ANQGSEA. V was trimmed by 3 bases and J by 3 bases, leaving 9 bases between them. The CDR3 loop is CSVEQGGYEQYF. CDR3 DNA sequence: TGCAGCGTTGAGCAGGGAGGCTACGAGCAGTACTTC.

The V gene is TRBV7-3, the J gene TRBJ2-3; 11 bases fit TRBD2. The junction had 7 bases not matched to a gene; V was cut back by 5 bases and J by 6 bases. CDR3 length equals 15 residues. The germline gives CDR1 SGHTA, CDR2 FQGTGA. The CDR3 DNA is TGTGCCAGCAGCCTCCGACTAGCGGGGCTTGATACGCAGTATTTT. Its protein product is CASSLRLAGLDTQYF.

The V call is TRBV7-9, the J call TRBJ2-1, with D unclear. The CDR3 consists of 15 residues. V shed 0 bases and J shed 7 bases, with 13 bases lying between them. CDR1 is SEHNR, CDR2 FQNEAQ, per germline (reference sequence). The CDR3 reads CASSLAVSAANEQFF. The DNA of the CDR3 is TGTGCCAGCAGCTTAGCCGTATCTGCGGCGAATGAGCAGTTCTTC.

The chain employs TRBV5-1 and TRBJ2-7; 7 nucleotides align to TRBD1. J was trimmed by 1 base and V by 5 bases; bases with no gene match: 6. This CDR3 is built from 14 residues. Germline values: CDR1 SGHRS, CDR2 YFSETQ. The CDR3 DNA reads as TGCGCCAGCAGTCGTGGGGACAGATCCTACGAGCAGTACTTC. Amino acids: CASSRGDRSYEQYF. Drawing the rest from reference TRBV5-1 and TRBJ2-7, the complete variable domain is KAGVTQTPRYLIKTRGQQVTLSCSPISGHRSVSWYQQTPGQGLQFLFEYFSETQRNKGNFPGRFSGRQFSNSRSEMNVSTLELGDSALYLCASSRGDRSYEQYFGPGTRLTVT.

This chain joins TRBV27 and TRBJ2-3; 12 bases map to TRBD1. V lost 5 bases, J lost 6 bases, and 6 bases stayed unmatched. CDR3 length equals 15 residues. CDR1 is MNHEY and CDR2 is SMNVEV in the germline V gene (reference sequence). CDR3 coding DNA: TGTGCCAGCAGTCTGGGACAGGGGGCCCGGGATACGCAGTATTTT. It translates to CASSLGQGARDTQYF.

This clone occurred a few times. The genes are TRBV18 and TRBJ1-1; TRBD1 matches at 8 bases. Per the germline V gene, CDR1 is KGHSH and CDR2 is LQKENI. The CDR3 spans 14 residues. Trimming removed 3 bases from V and 2 bases from J; junction bases left unmatched: 2. The CDR3 protein is CASSPAGGNTEAFF. The CDR3 DNA follows: TGTGCCAGCTCACCCGCAGGGGGCAACACTGAAGCTTTCTTT.

The J gene is TRBJ2-7, the V gene TRBV29-1; 10 bases map to TRBD1. After removal of 5 bases from V and 5 bases from J, the junction contained 3 bases not matched to a gene. This CDR3 contains 12 residues. The V gene's germline CDR1 is SQVTM and CDR2 ANQGSEA. The CDR3 sequence is CSVLTGGNEQYF. CDR3 nucleotide sequence: TGCAGCGTTTTGACAGGGGGCAACGAGCAGTACTTC.

In this sample, this clone turned up many times. V usage is TRBV5-1 and J usage is TRBJ1-2; no clear D gene. V lost 7 bases and J 8 bases, leaving 21 bases between the germline ends. From germline, CDR1 is SGHRS and CDR2 YFSETQ. The CDR3 is 14 residues long. The CDR3 here is CASYLSTSAEGYTF. The CDR3 region has the DNA TGCGCCAGCTACCTATCCACATCGGCGGAGGGCTACACCTTC. Combining the CDR3 with reference TRBV5-1 and TRBJ1-2 gives the whole variable domain KAGVTQTPRYLIKTRGQQVTLSCSPISGHRSVSWYQQTPGQGLQFLFEYFSETQRNKGNFPGRFSGRQFSNSRSEMNVSTLELGDSALYLCASYLSTSAEGYTFGSGTRLTVV.

J is TRBJ1-2 and V is TRBV11-2, with D uncertain. The V and J ends lost 3 bases and 7 bases respectively, with 6 bases between them. The CDR3 totals 11 residues. The germline V gene encodes CDR1 SGHAT and CDR2 FQNNGV. CDR3 amino acids: CASSFRRGYTF. Written as DNA, the CDR3 is TGTGCCAGCAGCTTTCGTCGTGGCTACACCTTC.

CDR3 residues: CASSLAGKDTEAFF. Written as DNA, the CDR3 is TGTGCCAGCAGCTTGGCAGGGAAGGACACTGAAGCTTTCTTT. V and J are TRBV5-5 and TRBJ1-1; tentatively, D is TRBD1 (5 bases). This CDR3 is 14 amino acids long. Germline lookup yields CDR1 SGHKS and CDR2 YYEKEE (reference sequence). The V and J ends lost 0 bases and 3 bases respectively, with 9 bases between them.

CDR3 sequence (DNA): TGTGCCAGCAGCTTGGTAAAAGAGACCCAGTACTTC. Translated: CASSLVKETQYF. The V and J genes are TRBV5-6 and TRBJ2-5, with D unclear. The germline V gene encodes CDR1 SGHDT and CDR2 YYEEEE. V was shortened by 0 bases and J by 3 bases, with 3 bases between the two germline ends. This CDR3 comprises 12 residues.

V gene TRBV19 combines with J gene TRBJ2-3, with 7 nucleotides matching TRBD2. Germline V gene lookup returns CDR1 LNHDA and CDR2 SQIVND (reference sequence). The CDR3 has 15 residues. The trim removed 1 base at V and 1 base at J, leaving 2 bases unmatched. The CDR3 DNA is TGTGCCAGTAGTATAGTTACTAGCGGCACAGATACGCAGTATTTT. Protein sequence: CASSIVTSGTDTQYF.

The gene calls are TRBV6-6 and TRBJ2-3; a weak D match, TRBD2 (6 bases). CDR1 and CDR2 (germline): MNHNY, SVGAGI (reference sequence). CDR3 length: 15 residues. V lost 2 bases to trimming and J lost 5 bases, with 14 bases between them. The CDR3 loop is CASSYPPSARDTQYF. In DNA, the CDR3 is TGTGCCAGCAGTTACCCCCCTAGCGCCCGAGATACGCAGTATTTT.

The J gene is TRBJ1-4, the V gene TRBV6-6, with D tentatively TRBD1 (5 bases). Germline V CDR1 and CDR2: MNHNY, SVGAGI (reference sequence). The CDR3 is made up of 16 amino acids. Trimming removed 6 bases from V and 7 bases from J, with 21 bases in between. CDR3 amino acids: CASRRDGGDRFEKLFF. The CDR3 DNA reads TGTGCCAGCAGGCGAGATGGGGGGGATCGGTTTGAAAAACTGTTTTTT.